This TCR beta chain appears in the sequencing data of a study of blood T cell repertoires in COVID-19. Across the whole study: Both acute and convalescent COVID-19 samples were obtained from the United States, Italy and Spain.

Participants were aged about 18 to 90 years, lived in 24 US areas, and enrolled virtually. V lost 3 bases to trimming and J lost 12 bases; unmatched junction nucleotides: 8. Germline V CDR1 and CDR2: SNHLY, FYNNEI. The length of the CDR3 is 14 residues. In the authors' methods: By means of reference gene primer amplification, nucleated cell counts were estimated. Generated by immunoSEQ multiplex PCR, the TCRdb table keeps only in-frame clones and is missing some. V and J calls and clone size are those listed in that table; D and trimming were worked out from the DNA. The repertoire has under 300,000 clones, 75% to 95% of them found once; the top ten carry approximately 1.9%.

This chain joins TRBV2 and TRBJ2-6; 7 bases line up with TRBD1. Source material: PBMCs or T cells enriched from blood (not recorded which). The receptor's source is a woman younger than 30 who had recovered from COVID-19. The CDR3 region is CASSDPGQRRVLTF. CDR3 in DNA: TGTGCCAGCAGTGATCCGGGACAGCGTCGCGTCCTGACTTTC.